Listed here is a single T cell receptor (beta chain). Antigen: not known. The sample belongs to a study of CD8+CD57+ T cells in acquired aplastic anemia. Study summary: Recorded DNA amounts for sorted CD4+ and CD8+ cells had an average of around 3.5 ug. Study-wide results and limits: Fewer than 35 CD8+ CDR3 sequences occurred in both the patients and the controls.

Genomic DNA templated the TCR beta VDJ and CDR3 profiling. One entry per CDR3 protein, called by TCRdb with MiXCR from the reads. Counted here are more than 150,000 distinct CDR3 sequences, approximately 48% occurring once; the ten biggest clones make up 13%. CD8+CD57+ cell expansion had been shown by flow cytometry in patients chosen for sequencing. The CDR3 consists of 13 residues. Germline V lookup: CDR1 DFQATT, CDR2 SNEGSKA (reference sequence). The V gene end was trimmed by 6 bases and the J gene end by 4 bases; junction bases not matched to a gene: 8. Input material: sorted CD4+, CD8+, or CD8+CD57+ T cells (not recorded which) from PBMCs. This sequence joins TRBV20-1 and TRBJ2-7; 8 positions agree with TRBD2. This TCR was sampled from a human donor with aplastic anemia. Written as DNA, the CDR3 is TGCAGTGCCCTCGGGGGGGTACAATACGAGCAGTACTTC. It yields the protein CSALGGVQYEQYF.